The 12 T cell receptor beta chains below come from one sample, sequenced in a study of blood T cell repertoires in COVID-19 (dated by TCRdb to the early 2020s). Libraries were prepared through the immunoSEQ multiplex PCR assay. The clones in this table, taken by TCRdb from immuneACCESS, are in-frame only. Not every clone is retained; where verified, under half of the shortfall comes from an unresolved V gene, and the cause of the rest is unknown. The sample table holds 240,000 or so clones, of which around 88% were seen once. The top ten clonotypes cover roughly 8.3% of the sample. Sequencing was carried out using PBMCs or T cells enriched from blood (not recorded which). The receptors were sampled from a man between 35 and 55 years old who had recovered from COVID-19.

This chain's CDR3 is CASSLVRAQETQYF. The DNA of the CDR3 is TGTGCCAGCAGCTTAGTGCGGGCACAAGAGACCCAGTACTTC. The gene calls are TRBV7-2 and TRBJ2-5, with D perhaps matching TRBD2 (5 bases). Germline CDR1 SGHTA, CDR2 FQGNSA. The V end lost 1 base, the J end lost 2 bases, and 8 bases lay between the germline ends. The CDR3 covers 14 residues.

The CDR3 spells CASRGGVHYNEQFF. The CDR3 region has the DNA TGTGCCAGTAGGGGGGGGGTCCACTACAATGAGCAGTTCTTC. V and J are TRBV19 and TRBJ2-1; 7 nucleotides agree with TRBD2. V dropped 6 bases and J dropped 3; count of bases not matched to a gene: 5. Germline assignment: CDR1 LNHDA and CDR2 SQIVND (reference sequence). The CDR3 contains 14 residues.

The chain uses TRBV6-5 and TRBJ2-3; D is possibly TRBD2 (5 bases). Trimming left V 2 bases short and J 4 bases short, with 16 bases between. Germline V gene data show CDR1 as MNHEY and CDR2 as SVGAGI. This CDR3 contains 16 residues. CDR3 amino acids: CASSYRGLFSPDTQYF. The CDR3 coding sequence is TGTGCCAGCAGTTACCGAGGACTCTTTAGCCCAGATACGCAGTATTTT.

This clone was found once. The chain joins TRBV4-1 to TRBJ2-7; TRBD1 matches at 10 bases. CDR1 is MGHRA, CDR2 YSYEKL, per germline. The CDR3 has 14 residues. The trim removed 4 bases at V and 3 bases at J, leaving 3 bases unmatched. The DNA for the CDR3 is TGCGCCAGCAGCCGCCGGGACAGGGGCTACGAGCAGTACTTC. Protein: CASSRRDRGYEQYF.

The V and J genes are TRBV4-1 and TRBJ2-2, with 7 bases that match TRBD1. The J segment lost 2 bases and the V segment lost 4 bases, leaving 4 bases of the junction unmatched. Germline V gene data show CDR1 as MGHRA and CDR2 as YSYEKL. The CDR3 loop spans 15 amino acids. DNA for the CDR3: TGCGCCAGCAGCCCGACAGGGCTAAACACCGGGGAGCTGTTTTTT. Translated, it gives CASSPTGLNTGELFF.

This clone appeared once. This chain links TRBV27 with TRBJ2-2, with D possibly TRBD1 on 6 matching bases. The CDR3 spans 14 residues. Germline CDR1 is MNHEY and CDR2 is SMNVEV (reference sequence). Trimming removed 6 bases from V and 3 bases from J, with 11 bases in between. CDR3 in amino acids: CASSLQGYTGELFF. Written as DNA, the CDR3 is TGTGCCAGCAGCCTACAGGGTTACACCGGGGAGCTGTTTTTT.

This clone was observed once. The chain employs TRBV30 and TRBJ1-1; D is unresolved. CDR1 and CDR2 (germline): GTSNPN, SVGIG (reference sequence). With 4 bases removed from V and 3 bases from J, the gap between germline ends came to 12 bases. There are 13 residues in the CDR3. The CDR3 DNA sequence: TGTGCCTGGACCCGGGGAAAGGACACTGAAGCTTTCTTT. This gives the protein CAWTRGKDTEAFF.

The chain employs TRBV9 and TRBJ1-5; 10 positions agree with TRBD1. Trimming at V came to 4 bases and at J to 6 bases, leaving 16 bases not matched to a gene. The CDR3 spans 18 residues. Looked up from germline, CDR1 is SGDLS and CDR2 is YYNGEE. CDR3 in amino acids: CASSPRDRGAEGSQPQHF. The CDR3 DNA sequence: TGTGCCAGCAGCCCCCGGGACAGGGGCGCCGAGGGGTCTCAGCCCCAGCATTTT.

This clone was counted only a few times. The rearrangement uses TRBV30 and TRBJ1-1; D perhaps matches TRBD1 (6 bases). This CDR3 contains 15 residues. In germline, CDR1 is GTSNPN, CDR2 SVGIG (reference sequence). The ends were cut back, 1 base at V and 0 bases at J, with 12 bases in the middle. Written as DNA, the CDR3 is TGTGCCTGGAGTGGGGGGGGCGGAATGAACACTGAAGCTTTCTTT. It encodes CAWSGGGGMNTEAFF.

The V call is TRBV10-3, the J call TRBJ1-4; no firm D call. V was cut by 3 bases and J by 6 bases, with 8 bases left in between. The germline V gene has CDR1 ENHRY and CDR2 SYGVKD. The CDR3 is made up of 13 amino acids. The CDR3 loop reads CAISDLGDEKLFF. DNA of the CDR3: TGTGCCATCAGTGATCTCGGGGATGAAAAACTGTTTTTT.

The chain joins TRBV7-2 to TRBJ2-1, with 11 bases identical to TRBD1. This CDR3 region has 15 residues. Germline V gene lookup returns CDR1 SGHTA and CDR2 FQGNSA. V dropped 3 bases and J dropped 6; count of bases not matched to a gene: 4. CDR3 in amino acids: CASSLGTGGGNEQFF. Here the CDR3 DNA reads TGTGCCAGCAGCTTGGGGACAGGGGGAGGCAATGAGCAGTTCTTC.

This chain links TRBV5-1 with TRBJ2-3; 9 positions agree with TRBD1. V shed 0 bases, J shed 2 bases, and the junction held 1 base outside the gene matches. This CDR3 has 15 residues. Germline V gene data show CDR1 as SGHRS and CDR2 as YFSETQ. The CDR3 protein is CASSLGDRDTDTQYF. DNA of the CDR3: TGCGCCAGCAGCTTGGGGGACAGGGACACAGATACGCAGTATTTT.